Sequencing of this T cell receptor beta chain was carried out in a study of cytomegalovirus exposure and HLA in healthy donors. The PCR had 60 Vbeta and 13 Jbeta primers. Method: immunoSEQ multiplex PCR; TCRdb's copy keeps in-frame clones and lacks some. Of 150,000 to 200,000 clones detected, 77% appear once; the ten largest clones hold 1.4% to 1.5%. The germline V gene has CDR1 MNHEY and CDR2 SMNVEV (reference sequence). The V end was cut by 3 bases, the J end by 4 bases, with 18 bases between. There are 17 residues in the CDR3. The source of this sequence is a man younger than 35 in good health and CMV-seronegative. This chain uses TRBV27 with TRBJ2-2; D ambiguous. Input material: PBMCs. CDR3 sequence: CASSFVYGARGTGELFF. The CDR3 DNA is TGTGCCAGCAGTTTCGTTTACGGCGCGAGAGGCACCGGGGAGCTGTTTTTT.